One sample yielded the 21 T cell receptor beta chains listed below, sequenced in a study of blood T cell repertoires in COVID-19. The protocol was immunoSEQ multiplex PCR, while the TCRdb copy is restricted to in-frame clones and leaves out a portion. The repertoire holds 330,000 or so clones, with roughly 87% as singletons. Sequencing input: peripheral blood. These receptors all stem from a young man with COVID-19, enrolled during active disease.

The V call is TRBV18, the J call TRBJ1-2, with 12 positions matching TRBD1. Trimming removed 3 bases from V and 1 base from J; junction bases left unmatched: 9. The CDR3 is 18 amino acids. The germline CDR1 and CDR2 sequences are KGHSH and LQKENI. In DNA, the CDR3 is TGTGCCAGCTCACCCCCCGGGACAGGGGGCCTCTTTAACTATGGCTACACCTTC. It is translated as CASSPPGTGGLFNYGYTF.

The chain carries TRBV19 and TRBJ2-1; a weak D match, TRBD1 (6 bases). CDR1 and CDR2 from the germline V gene are LNHDA and SQIVND (reference sequence). Trimming cost V 2 bases and J 4 bases, with 15 bases left between them. The length of the CDR3 is 16 residues. The CDR3 loop is CASSIRVGTTYNEQFF. CDR3 nucleotides: TGTGCCAGTAGTATAAGGGTCGGGACAACTTACAATGAGCAGTTCTTC.

CDR3 sequence: CASTPGQSTDTQYF. CDR3 sequence (DNA): TGTGCCAGCACCCCGGGACAGAGCACAGATACGCAGTATTTT. This sequence joins TRBV28 and TRBJ2-3; TRBD1 aligns across 7 bases. Trimming cost V 7 bases and J 0 bases; bases outside gene matches: 4. Germline V CDR1 and CDR2: MDHEN, SYDVKM. This CDR3 contains 14 residues.

The V and J genes are TRBV19 and TRBJ2-7; 9 positions agree with TRBD1. CDR1 and CDR2 (germline): LNHDA, SQIVND (reference sequence). The ends lost 5 bases at V and 2 bases at J; junction bases unmatched: 7. The CDR3 consists of 15 residues. The CDR3 spells CASSHNRGPTYEQYF. Here the CDR3 DNA reads TGTGCCAGTAGTCACAACAGGGGGCCCACCTACGAGCAGTACTTC.

CDR3 region: CASSIDGRASSYNEQFF. The CDR3, as DNA: TGTGCCAGTAGTATAGACGGGCGGGCTAGCTCCTACAATGAGCAGTTCTTC. The V and J genes are TRBV19 and TRBJ2-1; a possible D gene is TRBD2 (5 bases). The CDR3 contains 17 residues. With 0 bases removed from V and 0 bases from J, the gap between germline ends came to 12 bases. Germline V lookup: CDR1 LNHDA, CDR2 SQIVND (reference sequence).

The genes are TRBV24-1 and TRBJ1-6, with D possibly TRBD1 on 6 matching bases. The germline gives CDR1 KGHDR, CDR2 SFDVKD. The CDR3 contains 17 residues. With 5 bases removed from V and 1 base from J, the gap between germline ends came to 14 bases. The CDR3 nucleotides read TGTGCCACCAGTGTCACAGGGATTAGGTCCTATAATTCACCCCTCCACTTT. Translated: CATSVTGIRSYNSPLHF.

This clone appeared a few times. V gene TRBV12-5 combines with J gene TRBJ2-7; D call uncertain. Trimming pared 2 bases from V and 0 bases from J, leaving 11 bases between. CDR1 is LGHNT, CDR2 FRNRAP, per germline. The CDR3 covers 15 residues. CDR3 in amino acids: CASGLCGSISYEQYF. The DNA for the CDR3 is TGTGCTAGTGGTTTGTGCGGCTCCATCTCCTACGAGCAGTACTTC.

This sequence joins TRBV5-5 and TRBJ1-1; maybe TRBD1 (5 bases). The CDR3 consists of 14 residues. Germline V gene data show CDR1 as SGHKS and CDR2 as YYEKEE (reference sequence). Trimming shortened V by 4 bases and J by 0 bases, and 10 bases separated the two germline ends. Here the CDR3 reads CASSPGTLNTEAFF. CDR3 DNA sequence: TGTGCCAGCAGCCCCGGGACTTTGAACACTGAAGCTTTCTTT.

This chain's CDR3 is CASSFTGEGEQYF. The DNA for the CDR3 is TGCGCCAGCAGCTTTACAGGGGAAGGAGAGCAGTACTTC. The V gene is TRBV5-1, the J gene TRBJ2-7; 7 nucleotides line up with TRBD1. The V gene end was trimmed by 2 bases and the J gene end by 7 bases; junction bases not matched to a gene: 6. The CDR3 runs 13 residues. The germline gives CDR1 SGHRS, CDR2 YFSETQ. The entire variable domain, with the rest obtained from reference TRBV5-1 and TRBJ2-7, is as follows: KAGVTQTPRYLIKTRGQQVTLSCSPISGHRSVSWYQQTPGQGLQFLFEYFSETQRNKGNFPGRFSGRQFSNSRSEMNVSTLELGDSALYLCASSFTGEGEQYFGPGTRLTVT.

This clone was counted a few times. The V and J genes are TRBV20-1 and TRBJ2-3, with D maybe TRBD2 (5 bases). Germline CDR1 reads DFQATT; CDR2 reads SNEGSKA (reference sequence). This CDR3 contains 11 residues. V dropped 3 bases and J dropped 5 bases, with 6 bases sitting between them. In DNA form, the CDR3 reads TGCAGTGCTAGTCGGGAAGATACGCAGTATTTT. Translating gives CSASREDTQYF.

The genes are TRBV18 and TRBJ2-7; tentative D call: TRBD1 (7 bases). Germline CDR1 and CDR2: KGHSH and LQKENI. CDR3 size: 16 residues. The germline V and J ends were trimmed by 0 bases and 0 bases, with 12 bases remaining between them. CDR3 protein: CASSPPAGGSSYEQYF. The CDR3 DNA sequence: TGTGCCAGCTCACCACCTGCAGGGGGGTCCTCCTACGAGCAGTACTTC.

The genes are TRBV19 and TRBJ2-5; TRBD1 matches at 9 bases. With 3 bases clipped from V and 3 bases from J, the junction kept 2 bases outside the gene matches. The CDR3 runs 14 residues. Germline CDR1 LNHDA, CDR2 SQIVND (reference sequence). CDR3 residues: CASSIGTGKETQYF. The CDR3 region has the DNA TGTGCCAGTAGTATCGGGACAGGGAAAGAGACCCAGTACTTC.

The V gene is TRBV12-3 or TRBV12-4, the J gene TRBJ1-4, with unresolved D. Between the trimmed V and J ends, which lost 6 bases and 1 base, there was a span of 6 bases. This CDR3 has 13 amino acids. CDR3 coding DNA: TGTGCCAGCAGCGAGGGAACTAATGAAAAACTGTTTTTT. Amino acid sequence: CASSEGTNEKLFF.

V usage is TRBV13 and J usage is TRBJ1-6; TRBD1 matches 10 bases. Germline lookup yields CDR1 PRHDT and CDR2 FYEKMQ (reference sequence). CDR3 length equals 16 residues. The V and J ends lost 5 bases and 7 bases, in that order; junction bases with no gene match: 8. CDR3 nucleotide sequence: TGTGCCAGCAGCCCAGAAGGACAGGGGGGGAATTCACCCCTCCACTTT. It encodes CASSPEGQGGNSPLHF.

This sequence joins TRBV5-4 and TRBJ2-3; D ambiguous. Trimming stripped 6 bases from V and 6 bases from J, with 23 bases between. The CDR3 contains 16 residues. Germline values: CDR1 SGHNT, CDR2 YYREEE (reference sequence). CDR3 sequence reads: CASTNFGHWIRDTQYF. The CDR3 coding sequence is TGTGCCAGCACCAACTTTGGGCATTGGATTAGGGATACGCAGTATTTT.

This chain joins TRBV19 and TRBJ2-7, with 9 bases matching TRBD1. Per germline, CDR1 LNHDA and CDR2 SQIVND (reference sequence). This CDR3 spans 13 amino acids. Losses at the gene ends were 6 bases for V and 2 bases for J; bases not matched to a gene: 2. CDR3 residues: CASRGQGPYEQYF. DNA for the CDR3: TGTGCCAGTAGGGGACAGGGTCCCTACGAGCAGTACTTC.

The V call is TRBV18, the J call TRBJ2-3; 10 nucleotides align to TRBD2. Looked up from germline, CDR1 is KGHSH and CDR2 is LQKENI. This CDR3 has 19 residues. J gave up 0 bases and V 3 bases, and 12 bases lay outside the gene matches. CDR3 coding DNA: TGTGCCAGCTCACCCCGGTTGATAGCGGGAGGTTTTAGCACAGATACGCAGTATTTT. It translates to CASSPRLIAGGFSTDTQYF.

The chain recombines TRBV5-4 with TRBJ1-2; possibly TRBD1 for D (6 bases). The CDR3 sequence is 14 residues long. The V and J ends lost 0 bases and 5 bases respectively, with 11 bases between them. CDR1 and CDR2 from the germline V gene are SGHNT and YYREEE (reference sequence). CDR3 nucleotides: TGTGCCAGCAGCTTGGACAGGGTTCGGTATGGCTACACCTTC. Protein sequence: CASSLDRVRYGYTF.

The rearrangement joins TRBV6-5 to TRBJ1-4, with a possible D match to TRBD1 (6 bases). The CDR3 has 16 amino acids. In germline, CDR1 is MNHEY, CDR2 SVGAGI. V was shortened by 2 bases and J by 4 bases, with 14 bases between the two germline ends. Here the CDR3 DNA reads TGTGCCAGCAGTTACCTTCGAAGGGGGAGTAATGAAAAACTGTTTTTT. Encoded protein: CASSYLRRGSNEKLFF.

V is TRBV5-4 and J is TRBJ2-7, with 7 nucleotides matching TRBD1. Germline V gene lookup returns CDR1 SGHNT and CDR2 YYREEE (reference sequence). The CDR3 is 14 amino acids. V gave up 2 bases and J gave up 4 bases; unmatched junction bases: 6. The CDR3 DNA sequence: TGTGCCAGCAGCTTAGACAGGGTTGGGTACGAGCAGTACTTC. This translates into CASSLDRVGYEQYF.

This chain links TRBV9 with TRBJ2-5, with a possible D match to TRBD2 (6 bases). The germline V gene encodes CDR1 SGDLS and CDR2 YYNGEE. This CDR3 comprises 14 residues. V gave up 3 bases and J gave up 2 bases, with 11 bases separating them. The CDR3 is CASSAGTDQETQYF. Here the CDR3 DNA reads TGTGCCAGCAGCGCCGGGACTGATCAAGAGACCCAGTACTTC.